In this sample, the clone carrying this T cell receptor (beta chain) turned up many times. What it binds is unknown. The data are from a study of CD8 T cells in ankylosing spondylitis. MiXCR, run by TCRdb on the 5' RACE reads, gives a single entry per CDR3 protein. The sample records 200,000 to 300,000 distinct CDR3 sequences, about 10% being singletons. The CDR3 sequence is 16 residues long. V was clipped by 0 bases and J by 4 bases; unmatched bases: 1. CDR1 and CDR2 (germline): LGHDT, YNNKEL (reference sequence). General study findings and limits: CD8+ cells made up the disease-linked clones, which were relatively rare in peripheral blood. Blood of patients with ankylosing spondylitis appeared to be characterized by a TCR beta motif of 8 or 9 highly homologous variants.

The V and J genes are TRBV3-1 and TRBJ2-1; 12 bases align to TRBD2. This receptor was taken from a male donor with ankylosing spondylitis or in good health (not recorded which). The sample consisted of blood, either unsorted or a sorted T cell fraction (not recorded which). The CDR3 region is CASSQDGLAGYNEQFF. The CDR3, as DNA: TGTGCCAGCAGCCAAGATGGACTAGCGGGGTACAATGAGCAGTTCTTC.